This passage covers 26 T cell receptor beta chains from one sample sequenced in a study of blood T cell repertoires in COVID-19. Profiled with immunoSEQ multiplex PCR; TCRdb holds only in-frame clones, not every one. Of 55,000 to 65,000 clones listed, under 85% were seen once; the top ten hold 3.5%. The sample was peripheral blood. All receptors derive from an elderly woman with acute or convalescent COVID-19.

This sequence joins TRBV10-1 and TRBJ1-2, with D hard to call. The CDR3 spans 11 residues. The V and J ends lost 8 bases and 4 bases respectively, with 8 bases between them. The V gene's germline CDR1 is WNHNN and CDR2 SYGVQD (reference sequence). CDR3 bases: TGCGCCAGCCCACGGGTCTATGGCTACACCTTC. It encodes CASPRVYGYTF.

The gene calls are TRBV24-1 and TRBJ2-3, with D possibly being TRBD2 (6 bases). Germline lookup yields CDR1 KGHDR and CDR2 SFDVKD. The V end lost 9 bases, the J end lost 3 bases, and 12 bases lay between the germline ends. The CDR3 runs to 13 residues. CDR3 loop: CATASGGTDTQYF. The DNA for the CDR3 is TGTGCCACCGCAAGTGGGGGGACAGATACGCAGTATTTT.

The rearrangement uses TRBV7-3 and TRBJ1-2, with TRBD1 matching over 8 bases. Germline trimming cut 5 bases from V and 8 bases from J; bases unmatched to any gene: 7. The germline V gene encodes CDR1 SGHTA and CDR2 FQGTGA. This CDR3 region has 13 residues. CDR3 amino acids: CASSRTGTSGYTF. CDR3 coding DNA: TGTGCCAGCAGCCGGACAGGGACAAGCGGCTACACCTTC.

The chain employs TRBV3-1 (or the pseudogene TRBV3-2) and TRBJ1-2; perhaps TRBD1 as D (5 bases). The CDR3 is 15 residues long. Trimming took 4 bases from V and 4 from J, leaving 16 bases between them. Germline V gene data show CDR1 as LGHDT and CDR2 as YNNKEL (reference sequence). The chain's CDR3 is CASSRGAGGAYGYTF. CDR3 coding DNA: TGTGCCAGCAGCCGCGGGGCTGGCGGGGCCTATGGCTACACCTTC.

The chain recombines TRBV12-3 or TRBV12-4 with TRBJ2-7; unclear D gene. The CDR3 sequence is 12 residues long. V was clipped by 5 bases and J by 2 bases, with 7 bases between them. CDR3 in DNA: TGTGCCAGCAGTACACATACCTACGAGCAGTACTTC. It is translated as CASSTHTYEQYF.

This clone was detected only once. This chain links TRBV5-1 with TRBJ2-5, with D uncertain. Germline values: CDR1 SGHRS, CDR2 YFSETQ. This CDR3 has 15 amino acids. V dropped 0 bases and J dropped 2 bases, with 11 bases sitting between them. CDR3 in DNA: TGCGCCAGCAGCTTGGTTTCGAAACAGCAAGAGACCCAGTACTTC. Amino acids: CASSLVSKQQETQYF.

This clone turned up a few times. The V and J genes are TRBV7-2 and TRBJ2-7, with a tentative D call TRBD2 (5 bases). Trimming cost V 2 bases and J 3 bases, with 11 bases left between them. Germline values: CDR1 SGHTA, CDR2 FQGNSA. The CDR3 has 14 residues. The CDR3 protein is CASSLYPAVYEQYF. CDR3 nucleotides: TGTGCCAGCAGCTTATACCCAGCGGTCTACGAGCAGTACTTC.

In this sample, this clone is medium-sized. The chain carries TRBV15 and TRBJ2-7; D gene uncertain. The CDR3 runs to 15 residues. Germline V CDR1 and CDR2: LNHNV, YYDKDF (reference sequence). V was pared by 0 bases and J by 1 base, with 10 bases between. The CDR3 region has the DNA TGTGCCACCAGCAGAGATTCGACTCCTTCCTACGAGCAGTACTTC. Encoded protein: CATSRDSTPSYEQYF.

The gene calls are TRBV9 and TRBJ2-1, with 9 bases that match TRBD2. The ends lost 2 bases at V and 10 bases at J; junction bases unmatched: 10. The CDR3 has 15 residues. Germline CDR1 SGDLS, CDR2 YYNGEE. For the CDR3, the DNA is TGTGCCAGCAGCGTGCTAGGAGCGGGAGGAGGGGAGCAGTTCTTC. Translating gives CASSVLGAGGGEQFF.

The chain uses TRBV19 and TRBJ1-3, with D uncertain. Germline V gives CDR1 LNHDA, CDR2 SQIVND (reference sequence). CDR3 length: 16 amino acids. V was clipped by 3 bases and J by 2 bases, with 14 bases between them. CDR3 DNA: TGTGCCAGTAGTATTGGCGGAAGTCTGGCTGGAAACACCATATATTTT. Translated, it gives CASSIGGSLAGNTIYF.

The genes are TRBV7-9 and TRBJ1-3, with a possible D match to TRBD1 (6 bases). Trimming removed 3 bases from V and 0 bases from J, with 12 bases in between. CDR1 and CDR2 (germline): SEHNR, FQNEAQ (reference sequence). The CDR3 has 16 amino acids. This CDR3 is CASSLDSPNSGNTIYF. In DNA, the CDR3 is TGTGCCAGCAGCTTGGACAGCCCGAACTCTGGAAACACCATATATTTT. Drawing the rest from reference TRBV7-9 and TRBJ1-3, the complete variable domain is DTGVSQNPRHKITKRGQNVTFRCDPISEHNRLYWYRQTLGQGPEFLTYFQNEAQLEKSRLLSDRFSAERPKGSFSTLEIQRTEQGDSAMYLCASSLDSPNSGNTIYFGEGSWLTVV.

The V gene is TRBV18, the J gene TRBJ2-7; D is unresolved. V gave up 1 base and J gave up 0 bases, with 7 bases separating them. Germline V gene lookup returns CDR1 KGHSH and CDR2 LQKENI. The CDR3 runs 14 residues. In DNA, the CDR3 is TGTGCCAGCTCACCACGGGCCGTCTCCTACGAGCAGTACTTC. Its translation is CASSPRAVSYEQYF. Using reference TRBV18 and TRBJ2-7 for the parts outside the CDR3, the full variable domain is NAGVMQNPRHLVRRRGQEARLRCSPMKGHSHVYWYRQLPEEGLKFMVYLQKENIIDESGMPKERFSAEFPKEGPSILRIQQVVRGDSAAYFCASSPRAVSYEQYFGPGTRLTVT.

The chain has TRBV5-1 and TRBJ1-3; 8 bases are shared with TRBD1. The length of the CDR3 is 16 residues. The V and J ends lost 4 bases and 0 bases, in that order; junction bases with no gene match: 6. Germline lookup yields CDR1 SGHRS and CDR2 YFSETQ. The DNA for the CDR3 is TGCGCCAGCAGCCGTACTACAGGGGGCTCTGGAAACACCATATATTTT. It translates to CASSRTTGGSGNTIYF.

The chain links TRBV3-1 (or the pseudogene TRBV3-2) to TRBJ1-1, with D tentatively TRBD1 (5 bases). This CDR3 region has 13 residues. Trimming removed 3 bases at V and 1 base at J, with 6 bases between. Germline CDR1 and CDR2: LGHDT and YNNKEL (reference sequence). The CDR3 loop reads CASSQGPNTEAFF. The CDR3 nucleotides are TGTGCCAGCAGCCAGGGGCCGAACACTGAAGCTTTCTTT.

The V call is TRBV18, the J call TRBJ2-3, with 14 nucleotides matching TRBD2. The V gene end was trimmed by 1 base and the J gene end by 0 bases; junction bases not matched to a gene: 3. The CDR3 runs 18 residues. Germline CDR1 and CDR2: KGHSH and LQKENI. In nucleotides, the CDR3 is TGTGCCAGCTCACCACGACTAGCGGGGGGGACTAGCACAGATACGCAGTATTTT. This translates into CASSPRLAGGTSTDTQYF.

The chain is built from TRBV19 and TRBJ2-3; 10 nucleotides line up with TRBD2. Germline V gives CDR1 LNHDA, CDR2 SQIVND (reference sequence). The trim removed 11 bases at V and 7 bases at J, leaving 15 bases unmatched. The CDR3 totals 15 residues. DNA for the CDR3: TGTGCCTCAGTACCCCAGCGGGGGGGGCAAAATACGCAGTATTTT. Translating gives CASVPQRGGQNTQYF.

V gene TRBV3-1 (or the pseudogene TRBV3-2) combines with J gene TRBJ2-7; unclear D gene. V lost 0 bases and J 9 bases, leaving 6 bases between the germline ends. The length of the CDR3 is 11 residues. Germline loops: CDR1 LGHDT, CDR2 YNNKEL (reference sequence). The CDR3 region is CASSQETAQYF. DNA of the CDR3: TGTGCCAGCAGCCAAGAAACTGCGCAGTACTTC.

The CDR3 nucleotides read TGTGCCAGCAGTTTACGCAAGGCGGGGGCGGGGAACACCGGGGAGCTGTTTTTT. It codes for CASSLRKAGAGNTGELFF. J is TRBJ2-2 and V is TRBV27; a possible D gene is TRBD2 (7 bases). The CDR3 runs 18 residues. Germline CDR1 reads MNHEY; CDR2 reads SMNVEV (reference sequence). The V end lost 2 bases, the J end lost 1 base, and 17 bases lay between the germline ends.

The chain uses TRBV7-9 and TRBJ2-2; 11 nucleotides match TRBD1. V shed 5 bases, J shed 6 bases, and the junction held 8 bases outside the gene matches. Germline lookup yields CDR1 SEHNR and CDR2 FQNEAQ (reference sequence). CDR3 length: 16 amino acids. In DNA form, the CDR3 reads TGTGCCAGCAGCGCAATACCGGGACAGGGGGCCGGGGAGCTGTTTTTT. This encodes CASSAIPGQGAGELFF.

This sequence joins TRBV6-5 and TRBJ1-1; D gene unclear. Trimming took 4 bases from V and 1 from J, leaving 10 bases between them. From germline, CDR1 is MNHEY and CDR2 SVGAGI. This CDR3 comprises 14 residues. The CDR3 is CASSSRSGNTEAFF. Here the CDR3 DNA reads TGTGCCAGCAGTTCAAGGTCGGGGAACACTGAAGCTTTCTTT.

J is TRBJ2-7 and V is TRBV6-5; a possible D gene is TRBD2 (6 bases). V was trimmed by 7 bases and J by 2 bases, leaving 15 bases between them. The CDR3 is 14 amino acids. Per germline, CDR1 MNHEY and CDR2 SVGAGI. This CDR3 is CASKPGLSAYEQYF. The CDR3 DNA reads as TGTGCCAGCAAACCGGGACTTTCAGCCTACGAGCAGTACTTC.

This clone was observed a handful of times. The rearrangement joins TRBV28 to TRBJ1-1, with 8 bases that match TRBD1. V lost 5 bases, J lost 1 base, and 9 bases stayed unmatched. The CDR3 has 16 amino acids. CDR1 and CDR2 from the germline V gene are MDHEN and SYDVKM. The CDR3 loop reads CASSTRTGRKNTEAFF. CDR3 nucleotides: TGTGCCAGCAGTACCAGGACAGGGAGAAAGAACACTGAAGCTTTCTTT.

V gene TRBV7-2 combines with J gene TRBJ2-7; 10 bases are shared with TRBD1. Per germline, CDR1 SGHTA and CDR2 FQGNSA. The CDR3 is made up of 16 amino acids. Trimming at V came to 5 bases and at J to 5 bases, leaving 12 bases not matched to a gene. The CDR3 region has the DNA TGTGCCAGCAGCGCTGGCCTCGGGACAGGGGTCAACGAGCAGTACTTC. Its translation: CASSAGLGTGVNEQYF.

The rearrangement uses TRBV19 and TRBJ2-1; TRBD2 matches at 8 bases. The CDR3 is 15 amino acids. The V gene end was trimmed by 6 bases and the J gene end by 10 bases; junction bases not matched to a gene: 14. The germline V gene has CDR1 LNHDA and CDR2 SQIVND (reference sequence). CDR3: CASSDGAGADREQFF. In DNA form, the CDR3 reads TGTGCCAGTAGCGACGGAGCGGGGGCCGACCGAGAGCAGTTCTTC.

This clone was counted a few times. The V and J genes are TRBV3-1 (or the pseudogene TRBV3-2) and TRBJ2-7; TRBD2 aligns across 12 bases. The CDR3 extends over 17 amino acids. Trimming at V came to 1 base and at J to 1 base, leaving 5 bases not matched to a gene. The germline gives CDR1 LGHDT, CDR2 YNNKEL (reference sequence). The CDR3 region is CASSQVLAGGISYEQYF. CDR3 coding DNA: TGTGCCAGCAGCCAAGTACTAGCGGGAGGTATTTCCTACGAGCAGTACTTC.

The rearrangement joins TRBV28 to TRBJ1-4; TRBD1 might be the D (6 bases). Trimming removed 8 bases at V and 8 bases at J, with 15 bases between. CDR1 MDHEN and CDR2 SYDVKM come from the germline V gene. The CDR3 sequence is 13 residues long. The CDR3: CASLGGAREKLFF. The CDR3 DNA reads TGTGCCAGCCTCGGGGGGGCTCGGGAAAAACTGTTTTTT.